The 28 T cell receptor beta chains below come from one sample, sequenced in a study of cytomegalovirus exposure and HLA in healthy donors. Here immunoSEQ multiplex PCR was the method, and the copy in TCRdb shows in-frame clones only, minus some. Counted here are roughly 82,000 clones, 85% to 95% occurring once; the ten biggest clones make up approximately 0.7%. Sequenced material: PBMCs. These receptors all stem from a man between 18 and 29 years old in good health and CMV-seronegative.

The V gene is TRBV28, the J gene TRBJ1-6; tentatively, D is TRBD1 (6 bases). Germline assignment: CDR1 MDHEN and CDR2 SYDVKM. This CDR3 has 16 amino acids. Trimming removed 2 bases from V and 9 bases from J, with 17 bases in between. The CDR3 reads CASSLPQGWAFSPLHF. CDR3 nucleotides: TGTGCCAGCAGTTTACCACAGGGTTGGGCCTTTTCACCCCTCCACTTT.

The count of this clone is one. J is TRBJ2-4 and V is TRBV27, with 9 bases aligning to TRBD2. CDR3 length: 15 residues. The germline gives CDR1 MNHEY, CDR2 SMNVEV (reference sequence). V trimming: 4 bases; J trimming: 6 bases; junction bases outside the gene matches: 7. CDR3 loop: CASSSRGSGGNIQYF. CDR3 bases: TGTGCCAGCAGTTCCCGGGGTAGCGGGGGAAACATTCAGTACTTC.

This rearrangement joins TRBV7-9 to TRBJ2-3; 9 bases are a match to TRBD2. J lost 2 bases, V lost 1 base, and 10 bases had no gene match. The CDR3 covers 18 residues. Per the germline V gene, CDR1 is SEHNR and CDR2 is FQNEAQ (reference sequence). The CDR3 DNA follows: TGTGCCAGCAGCTTAGTTGGAGAGCGGGGGGCCTTCACAGATACGCAGTATTTT. This encodes CASSLVGERGAFTDTQYF. The full variable domain, completed using reference TRBV7-9 and TRBJ2-3, is DTGVSQNPRHKITKRGQNVTFRCDPISEHNRLYWYRQTLGQGPEFLTYFQNEAQLEKSRLLSDRFSAERPKGSFSTLEIQRTEQGDSAMYLCASSLVGERGAFTDTQYFGPGTRLTVL.

This sequence joins TRBV4-1 and TRBJ2-7; the D is unclear. Germline V gene sequence: CDR1 MGHRA, CDR2 YSYEKL. V was pared by 0 bases and J by 0 bases, with 9 bases between. The length of the CDR3 is 15 residues. This CDR3 reads CASSQDPTSSYEQYF. Written as DNA, the CDR3 is TGCGCCAGCAGCCAAGATCCCACGAGCTCCTACGAGCAGTACTTC.

The chain has TRBV7-9 and TRBJ1-2; TRBD1 is a possible D gene (5 bases). Trimming pared 1 base from V and 8 bases from J, leaving 17 bases between. The CDR3 is made up of 15 amino acids. The germline CDR1 and CDR2 sequences are SEHNR and FQNEAQ (reference sequence). The DNA of the CDR3 is TGTGCCAGCAGCTTAGGATCGACAGTCTTTAGAGGCTACACCTTC. It translates to CASSLGSTVFRGYTF.

A remark on this clone: The junction shows a germline mismatch at one end, possibly a read error. The chain has TRBV5-6 and TRBJ2-5, with a weak D call TRBD2 (7 bases). The length of the CDR3 is 16 residues. The germline V gene has CDR1 SGHDT and CDR2 YYEEEE. CDR3 sequence (DNA): TGTGCCCGCAGCTTGGGGGCGGGGGAAATCCAAGAGACCCAGTACTTC. This gives the protein CARSLGAGEIQETQYF.

This chain uses TRBV7-9 with TRBJ2-1; 9 bases are shared with TRBD2. V lost 1 base to trimming and J lost 7 bases; unmatched junction nucleotides: 8. CDR1 is SEHNR and CDR2 is FQNEAQ in the germline V gene (reference sequence). The CDR3 totals 16 residues. Here the CDR3 reads CASSLVSGLASNEQFF. In DNA, the CDR3 is TGTGCCAGCAGCTTAGTATCGGGACTAGCTTCTAATGAGCAGTTCTTC.

This chain connects TRBV19 to TRBJ2-7; maybe TRBD2 (5 bases). The germline V gene has CDR1 LNHDA and CDR2 SQIVND (reference sequence). The CDR3 sequence is 14 residues long. The V gene lost 5 bases and the J gene lost 4 bases, with 15 bases spanning the gap. The CDR3 sequence: CASSPRRRIYEQYF. DNA of the CDR3: TGTGCCAGTAGTCCCCGGAGGCGGATTTACGAGCAGTACTTC.

The rearrangement links TRBV9 to TRBJ1-1, with TRBD1 identical over 7 bases. Germline CDR1 reads SGDLS; CDR2 reads YYNGEE. The CDR3 totals 16 residues. J gave up 5 bases and V 3 bases, and 13 bases lay outside the gene matches. CDR3 coding DNA: TGTGCCAGCAGCGCCGATCCTACAGGGGCCGGGACTGAAGCTTTCTTT. This translates into CASSADPTGAGTEAFF.

This chain connects TRBV7-2 to TRBJ2-7; 8 nucleotides align to TRBD1. The CDR3 runs 16 residues. The germline gives CDR1 SGHTA, CDR2 FQGNSA. V was clipped by 4 bases and J by 0 bases; unmatched bases: 8. The CDR3: CASSSHTGGYSYEQYF. In DNA, the CDR3 is TGTGCCAGCAGCTCCCACACAGGGGGATACTCCTACGAGCAGTACTTC. Supplemented by reference TRBV7-2 and TRBJ2-7, the full variable domain reads GAGVSQSPSNKVTEKGKDVELRCDPISGHTALYWYRQSLGQGLEFLIYFQGNSAPDKSGLPSDRFSAERTGGSVSTLTIQRTQQEDSAVYLCASSSHTGGYSYEQYFGPGTRLTVT.

The chain combines TRBV27 with TRBJ2-7; 9 nucleotides agree with TRBD1. J gave up 5 bases and V 4 bases, and 9 bases lay outside the gene matches. CDR1 is MNHEY and CDR2 is SMNVEV in the germline V gene (reference sequence). The CDR3 is made up of 15 amino acids. In DNA, the CDR3 is TGTGCCAGCAGTTGGGCCGGGACAGGGAGAGACGAGCAGTACTTC. It is translated as CASSWAGTGRDEQYF.

The chain couples TRBV6-5 to TRBJ1-2, with a possible D match to TRBD1 (5 bases). Trimming pared 6 bases from V and 2 bases from J, leaving 16 bases between. The CDR3 sequence is 15 residues long. The germline V gene has CDR1 MNHEY and CDR2 SVGAGI. The CDR3 sequence is CASSLQGGANYGYTF. The CDR3 DNA reads TGTGCCAGCAGCCTCCAGGGAGGCGCCAACTATGGCTACACCTTC.

The chain carries TRBV18 and TRBJ2-5; D is uncertain. Trimming removed 3 bases at V and 2 bases at J, with 10 bases between. CDR1 KGHSH and CDR2 LQKENI come from the germline V gene. CDR3 size: 14 residues. CDR3 sequence reads: CASSPLQSQETQYF. The CDR3 nucleotides read TGTGCCAGCTCACCGTTGCAGTCTCAAGAGACCCAGTACTTC.

J is TRBJ2-1 and V is TRBV11-3; a possible D gene is TRBD2 (7 bases). Trimming cost V 1 base and J 7 bases, with 17 bases left between them. Germline V gene lookup returns CDR1 SGHNT and CDR2 YENEEA. The CDR3 consists of 16 residues. CDR3 sequence: CASSLARGPTTNEQFF. The CDR3 nucleotides read TGTGCCAGCAGCTTAGCGCGGGGGCCAACCACGAATGAGCAGTTCTTC.

The rearrangement links TRBV7-9 to TRBJ1-2, with 8 bases that match TRBD1. This CDR3 has 14 residues. Per the germline V gene, CDR1 is SEHNR and CDR2 is FQNEAQ (reference sequence). V was clipped by 2 bases and J by 4 bases; unmatched bases: 3. This chain's CDR3 is CASSLSTGGYGYTF. The CDR3, as DNA: TGTGCCAGCAGCTTATCCACAGGGGGCTATGGCTACACCTTC.

This rearrangement joins TRBV5-1 to TRBJ2-5, with D possibly matching TRBD2 (6 bases). Trimming left V 7 bases short and J 2 bases short, with 12 bases between. Germline CDR1 and CDR2: SGHRS and YFSETQ. This CDR3 has 13 residues. CDR3 DNA: TGCGCCAGCCGGGTGGGGGGTCAAGAGACCCAGTACTTC. This translates into CASRVGGQETQYF. The full variable domain, its missing parts supplied by reference TRBV5-1 and TRBJ2-5, is KAGVTQTPRYLIKTRGQQVTLSCSPISGHRSVSWYQQTPGQGLQFLFEYFSETQRNKGNFPGRFSGRQFSNSRSEMNVSTLELGDSALYLCASRVGGQETQYFGPGTRLLVL.

The chain joins TRBV5-1 to TRBJ1-4, with TRBD1 matching over 12 bases. The germline V gene encodes CDR1 SGHRS and CDR2 YFSETQ. The CDR3 totals 17 residues. V was pared by 1 base and J by 7 bases, with 8 bases of the junction left unmatched. The CDR3 sequence: CASSLQGQGAVGEKLFF. CDR3 bases: TGCGCCAGCAGCTTGCAGGGACAGGGGGCCGTTGGTGAAAAACTGTTTTTT. The complete variable domain, with remaining parts taken from reference TRBV5-1 and TRBJ1-4, reads KAGVTQTPRYLIKTRGQQVTLSCSPISGHRSVSWYQQTPGQGLQFLFEYFSETQRNKGNFPGRFSGRQFSNSRSEMNVSTLELGDSALYLCASSLQGQGAVGEKLFFGSGTQLSVL.

This rearrangement joins TRBV6-1 to TRBJ2-2; TRBD2 matches 15 bases. The CDR3 runs 20 residues. The V and J ends lost 3 bases and 6 bases, in that order; junction bases with no gene match: 14. CDR1 and CDR2 from the germline V gene are MNHNS and SASEGT. The CDR3 nucleotides are TGTGCCAGCAGTGATCGGACTAGCGGGAGGGCCGAGGTACGACCCGGGGAGCTGTTTTTT. Translation gives CASSDRTSGRAEVRPGELFF.

V gene TRBV27 combines with J gene TRBJ2-1, with 12 nucleotides matching TRBD2. Germline CDR1 reads MNHEY; CDR2 reads SMNVEV (reference sequence). This CDR3 has 16 amino acids. The junction had 4 bases not matched to a gene; V was cut back by 0 bases and J by 7 bases. CDR3 amino acids: CASSLSGLAGPNEQFF. The CDR3 bases are TGTGCCAGCAGTTTATCGGGACTAGCGGGCCCTAATGAGCAGTTCTTC.

The chain uses TRBV11-1 and TRBJ1-2; no clear D. The CDR3 runs 13 residues. The germline V gene has CDR1 SGHAT and CDR2 FQDESV (reference sequence). V was pared by 1 base and J by 8 bases, with 11 bases between. CDR3 DNA: TGTGCCAGCAGCTTAGTCGGTTCCCTCGGCTACACCTTC. Translated, it gives CASSLVGSLGYTF.

This sequence joins TRBV10-1 and TRBJ2-5, with 7 bases identical to TRBD2. The ends lost 6 bases at V and 4 bases at J; junction bases unmatched: 8. Germline V gene sequence: CDR1 WNHNN, CDR2 SYGVQD (reference sequence). This CDR3 has 14 amino acids. CDR3: CASSQRGVGETQYF. The CDR3, as DNA: TGCGCCAGCAGCCAGCGGGGCGTCGGAGAGACCCAGTACTTC.

The V gene is TRBV5-1, the J gene TRBJ2-3; D is undetermined. The CDR3 is 13 residues long. V lost 2 bases to trimming and J lost 2 bases, with 6 bases between them. Germline assignment: CDR1 SGHRS and CDR2 YFSETQ. Written as DNA, the CDR3 is TGCGCCAGCAGCTTAGCCTCCACAGATACGCAGTATTTT. This translates into CASSLASTDTQYF.

The V gene is TRBV6-6, the J gene TRBJ2-7, with 10 bases that match TRBD2. The length of the CDR3 is 16 residues. Germline CDR1 MNHNY, CDR2 SVGAGI (reference sequence). Trimming at V came to 5 bases and at J to 1 base, leaving 8 bases not matched to a gene. The CDR3 nucleotides are TGTGCCAGCAGTAATAGCGGGGGGCAGGGGTCCTACGAGCAGTACTTC. Protein sequence: CASSNSGGQGSYEQYF.

The chain carries TRBV19 and TRBJ2-1; TRBD1 aligns across 7 bases. The CDR3 has 14 amino acids. Germline loops: CDR1 LNHDA, CDR2 SQIVND (reference sequence). J gave up 4 bases and V 3 bases, and 3 bases lay outside the gene matches. CDR3 nucleotide sequence: TGTGCCAGTAGTATGGGACAGACATACAATGAGCAGTTCTTC. This translates into CASSMGQTYNEQFF.

In this sample, this clone turned up once. This rearrangement joins TRBV5-1 to TRBJ1-1, with TRBD1 matching 8 bases. The germline V gene has CDR1 SGHRS and CDR2 YFSETQ. Trimming took 4 bases from V and 0 from J; bases not matched to a gene: 8. The CDR3 covers 16 residues. CDR3 residues: CASSTGQVLLNTEAFF. CDR3 coding DNA: TGCGCCAGCAGCACGGGACAGGTACTCCTGAACACTGAAGCTTTCTTT.

The V and J genes are TRBV2 and TRBJ1-2, with TRBD1 matching over 9 bases. The V segment lost 4 bases and the J segment 7 bases; nucleotides outside the gene matches: 7. Germline loops: CDR1 SNHLY, CDR2 FYNNEI. This CDR3 has 14 amino acids. The CDR3 region is CASSVGTGFSGYTF. The CDR3 DNA follows: TGTGCCAGCAGTGTTGGGACAGGGTTCTCTGGCTACACCTTC.

This clone was seen only a few times. This sequence joins TRBV18 and TRBJ2-3, with 7 nucleotides matching TRBD1. This CDR3 has 16 residues. V gave up 6 bases and J gave up 6 bases; unmatched junction bases: 15. Germline CDR1 is KGHSH and CDR2 is LQKENI. CDR3 nucleotides: TGTGCCAGCTCGCCTACGACAGGGAACGGCGAGGATACGCAGTATTTT. Encoded protein: CASSPTTGNGEDTQYF.

This rearrangement joins TRBV6-1 to TRBJ2-3, with TRBD2 matching 9 bases. Germline assignment: CDR1 MNHNS and CDR2 SASEGT. Trimming took 0 bases from V and 0 from J; bases not matched to a gene: 4. The CDR3 covers 17 residues. The CDR3, as DNA: TGTGCCAGCAGTGAAGCCCTAGCGGGGATTAGCACAGATACGCAGTATTTT. This encodes CASSEALAGISTDTQYF.